The 26 T cell receptor beta chains presented below share a single source sample, sequenced in a study of blood T cell repertoires in COVID-19. Assay used: immunoSEQ multiplex PCR; TCRdb lists only in-frame clones, some missing. The profile shows around 130,000 clones, around 89% of them singletons. Material for sequencing was peripheral blood. The source of these receptors is a man in his forties or fifties with active or convalescent COVID-19.

CDR3 loop: CASSLDTQGTGANNEQFF. The CDR3 DNA sequence: TGTGCCAGCAGCTTGGACACACAGGGGACAGGGGCCAACAATGAGCAGTTCTTC. The chain uses TRBV7-9 and TRBJ2-1; TRBD1 aligns across 10 bases. This CDR3 has 18 residues. Germline V gene sequence: CDR1 SEHNR, CDR2 FQNEAQ (reference sequence). J lost 5 bases, V lost 3 bases, and 13 bases had no gene match.

The chain combines TRBV27 with TRBJ1-1; TRBD1 agrees at 8 bases. With V trimmed by 6 bases and J by 5 bases, 8 bases remained unmatched. CDR3 length: 14 amino acids. Per germline, CDR1 MNHEY and CDR2 SMNVEV (reference sequence). Here the CDR3 DNA reads TGTGCCAGCAGCGGGCAGGGGGCATTTACTGAAGCTTTCTTT. It codes for CASSGQGAFTEAFF.

The V gene is TRBV5-4, the J gene TRBJ2-3; D unresolved. Germline CDR1 reads SGHNT; CDR2 reads YYREEE (reference sequence). The CDR3 length is 14 residues. The V end lost 0 bases, the J end lost 2 bases, and 7 bases lay between the germline ends. The CDR3 nucleotides are TGTGCCAGCAGCTTGGCCGTCCTCACAGATACGCAGTATTTT. Amino acids: CASSLAVLTDTQYF.

The rearrangement joins TRBV11-2 to TRBJ2-2; D may be TRBD1 (6 bases). The germline V gene has CDR1 SGHAT and CDR2 FQNNGV. This CDR3 comprises 14 residues. Trimming stripped 6 bases from V and 2 bases from J, with 10 bases between. This CDR3 reads CASSWTANTGELFF. The DNA for the CDR3 is TGTGCCAGCAGTTGGACAGCTAACACCGGGGAGCTGTTTTTT.

This rearrangement joins TRBV29-1 to TRBJ2-1; 9 bases are a match to TRBD1. Trimming removed 7 bases from V and 4 bases from J; junction bases left unmatched: 11. The length of the CDR3 is 15 residues. Germline V gene lookup returns CDR1 SQVTM and CDR2 ANQGSEA. This CDR3 reads CSARAGTGTYNEQFF. The DNA of the CDR3 is TGCAGCGCTAGAGCCGGGACAGGGACATACAATGAGCAGTTCTTC.

A single count supports this clone. This chain joins TRBV19 and TRBJ1-2; D unclear. Germline V gives CDR1 LNHDA, CDR2 SQIVND (reference sequence). The V gene lost 4 bases and the J gene lost 0 bases, with 12 bases spanning the gap. CDR3 length equals 15 residues. CDR3 amino acids: CASSNLAATNYGYTF. In DNA form, the CDR3 reads TGTGCCAGTAGTAACTTGGCGGCGACTAACTATGGCTACACCTTC.

This sequence joins TRBV5-1 and TRBJ2-7, with D perhaps matching TRBD1 (5 bases). Trimming left V 0 bases short and J 3 bases short, with 7 bases between. The CDR3 is 13 residues long. Germline V gives CDR1 SGHRS, CDR2 YFSETQ. The DNA for the CDR3 is TGCGCCAGCAGCTTGGGGGGCCTCTACGAGCAGTACTTC. Amino acid sequence: CASSLGGLYEQYF.

This sequence joins TRBV2 and TRBJ2-7, with 7 bases that match TRBD1. Germline CDR1 and CDR2: SNHLY and FYNNEI. V dropped 4 bases and J dropped 2; count of bases not matched to a gene: 5. CDR3 length: 14 residues. CDR3 amino acids: CASSVTGAPYEQYF. The DNA of the CDR3 is TGTGCCAGCAGTGTCACAGGGGCACCCTACGAGCAGTACTTC.

This chain uses TRBV6-1 with TRBJ1-2, with 8 bases matching TRBD1. Per germline, CDR1 MNHNS and CDR2 SASEGT. With V trimmed by 2 bases and J by 2 bases, 4 bases remained unmatched. This CDR3 comprises 15 residues. CDR3 amino acids: CASSETGGSNYGYTF. CDR3 nucleotides: TGTGCCAGCAGTGAAACAGGGGGTTCGAACTATGGCTACACCTTC.

The chain combines TRBV5-1 with TRBJ1-6; 7 bases fit TRBD1. The junction had 12 bases not matched to a gene; V was cut back by 7 bases and J by 8 bases. The germline V gene has CDR1 SGHRS and CDR2 YFSETQ. The CDR3 sequence is 15 residues long. The CDR3 nucleotides are TGCGCCAGCCTTGAGCTTCCAGGGGGGCATTCACCCCTCCACTTT. This gives the protein CASLELPGGHSPLHF.

This clone was counted a single time. The chain uses TRBV28 and TRBJ1-2, with D hard to call. In germline, CDR1 is MDHEN, CDR2 SYDVKM. The CDR3 covers 14 residues. The V end was cut by 5 bases, the J end by 2 bases, with 12 bases between. CDR3 in DNA: TGTGCCAGCAGTCCCCCCTCAGTAAACTATGGCTACACCTTC. Its protein is CASSPPSVNYGYTF.

This chain links TRBV11-2 with TRBJ2-3; D may be TRBD1 (5 bases). Germline values: CDR1 SGHAT, CDR2 FQNNGV. The V end was cut by 0 bases, the J end by 11 bases, with 15 bases between. The CDR3 covers 14 residues. CDR3 in DNA: TGTGCCAGCAGCTTAGATGGGTCAGGGCTAAGGCAGTATTTT. It yields the protein CASSLDGSGLRQYF.

The genes are TRBV9 and TRBJ1-1; 9 bases agree with TRBD1. Germline values: CDR1 SGDLS, CDR2 YYNGEE. The CDR3 covers 15 residues. With V trimmed by 0 bases and J by 3 bases, 3 bases remained unmatched. The CDR3 sequence is CASSVGGQGYTEAFF. CDR3 nucleotides: TGTGCCAGCAGCGTAGGAGGACAGGGGTACACTGAAGCTTTCTTT. The full variable domain, with the rest looked up from reference TRBV9 and TRBJ1-1, is DSGVTQTPKHLITATGQRVTLRCSPRSGDLSVYWYQQSLDQGLQFLIQYYNGEERAKGNILERFSAQQFPDLHSELNLSSLELGDSALYFCASSVGGQGYTEAFFGQGTRLTVV.

CDR3 coding DNA: TGTGCCAGCAGCTTAGTCGGGGGACTATACACAGATACGCAGTATTTT. Protein sequence: CASSLVGGLYTDTQYF. The rearrangement links TRBV7-2 to TRBJ2-3; 7 bases align to TRBD2. This CDR3 has 16 amino acids. J lost 2 bases, V lost 1 base, and 6 bases had no gene match. Germline CDR1 and CDR2: SGHTA and FQGNSA. Complete variable domain (other parts from reference TRBV7-2 and TRBJ2-3): GAGVSQSPSNKVTEKGKDVELRCDPISGHTALYWYRQSLGQGLEFLIYFQGNSAPDKSGLPSDRFSAERTGGSVSTLTIQRTQQEDSAVYLCASSLVGGLYTDTQYFGPGTRLTVL.

The chain recombines TRBV5-1 with TRBJ1-1, with D tentatively TRBD1 (5 bases). The CDR3 covers 14 residues. Trimming removed 4 bases from V and 4 bases from J, with 14 bases in between. Germline CDR1 and CDR2: SGHRS and YFSETQ. The CDR3: CASSPGRRGTEAFF. DNA for the CDR3: TGCGCCAGCAGCCCGGGACGGAGGGGCACTGAAGCTTTCTTT.

The CDR3 DNA is TGTGCCAGCTCACTCCCGAAGGAGCGGGGATCGGATGAGCAGTTCTTC. It codes for CASSLPKERGSDEQFF. The chain joins TRBV18 to TRBJ2-1; the match to TRBD2 covers 7 bases. CDR3 length equals 16 residues. The V gene end was trimmed by 4 bases and the J gene end by 8 bases; junction bases not matched to a gene: 14. CDR1 KGHSH and CDR2 LQKENI come from the germline V gene. Based on the CDR3 plus reference TRBV18 and TRBJ2-1, the full variable domain is NAGVMQNPRHLVRRRGQEARLRCSPMKGHSHVYWYRQLPEEGLKFMVYLQKENIIDESGMPKERFSAEFPKEGPSILRIQQVVRGDSAAYFCASSLPKERGSDEQFFGPGTRLTVL.

This clone was counted a few times. The chain combines TRBV7-8 with TRBJ2-1; TRBD2 might be the D (6 bases). This CDR3 has 14 residues. V lost 3 bases, J lost 6 bases, and 12 bases lay in between. The germline V gene encodes CDR1 SGHVS and CDR2 FQNEAQ. The CDR3 bases are TGTGCCAGCAGCTTGACGGGAGTGAGCAATGAGCAGTTCTTC. The encoded protein is CASSLTGVSNEQFF.

This sequence joins TRBV4-1 and TRBJ1-5; D is undetermined. From germline, CDR1 is MGHRA and CDR2 YSYEKL. The ends were cut back, 0 bases at V and 0 bases at J, with 18 bases in the middle. This CDR3 comprises 19 residues. CDR3: CASSQDSGVNLLSNQPQHF. CDR3 bases: TGCGCCAGCAGCCAAGATAGCGGTGTAAATTTGCTTAGCAATCAGCCCCAGCATTTT.

The chain recombines TRBV6-6 with TRBJ2-3, with 7 bases identical to TRBD2. Germline CDR1 and CDR2: MNHNY and SVGAGI (reference sequence). The CDR3 is made up of 12 amino acids. V dropped 6 bases and J dropped 9; count of bases not matched to a gene: 6. In DNA, the CDR3 is TGTGCCAGCAGGCAACTAGCGCACACGCAGTATTTT. It encodes CASRQLAHTQYF.

V and J are TRBV18 and TRBJ1-4; 7 bases map to TRBD1. The trim removed 6 bases at V and 4 bases at J, leaving 5 bases unmatched. Looked up from germline, CDR1 is KGHSH and CDR2 is LQKENI. The CDR3 has 14 residues. CDR3 loop: CASSETGFNEKLFF. The CDR3 DNA follows: TGTGCCAGCTCGGAGACAGGGTTTAATGAAAAACTGTTTTTT.

Written as DNA, the CDR3 is TGTGCCAGCAGCTGGACTAGCGGGGCCAGGAGCTCCTACGAGCAGTACTTC. Translation: CASSWTSGARSSYEQYF. This chain links TRBV28 with TRBJ2-7, with 12 bases aligning to TRBD2. The CDR3 spans 17 residues. CDR1 is MDHEN, CDR2 SYDVKM, per germline. After removal of 6 bases from V and 0 bases from J, the junction contained 9 bases not matched to a gene.

The chain combines TRBV2 with TRBJ1-2; D gene uncertain. The V gene's germline CDR1 is SNHLY and CDR2 FYNNEI. The CDR3 totals 14 residues. The V end was cut by 7 bases, the J end by 5 bases, with 17 bases between. The CDR3 spells CASKVGRSGYGYTF. The CDR3 DNA reads as TGTGCCAGCAAGGTGGGCAGGTCTGGGTATGGCTACACCTTC.

The V call is TRBV5-5, the J call TRBJ1-1; D uncertain. Germline values: CDR1 SGHKS, CDR2 YYEKEE (reference sequence). With 2 bases removed from V and 3 bases from J, the gap between germline ends came to 14 bases. There are 15 residues in the CDR3. CDR3 nucleotides: TGTGCCAGCAGCTTTTCCCCCCGTGGAGACACTGAAGCTTTCTTT. Protein sequence: CASSFSPRGDTEAFF.

The genes are TRBV5-4 and TRBJ2-5; TRBD2 is a possible D gene (6 bases). V was clipped by 4 bases and J by 1 base, with 14 bases between them. The CDR3 is 15 residues long. Germline lookup yields CDR1 SGHNT and CDR2 YYREEE (reference sequence). The CDR3 region has the DNA TGTGCCAGCAGCACATCACCGGGAGCCCAAGAGACCCAGTACTTC. Its translation: CASSTSPGAQETQYF.

The chain has TRBV6-6 and TRBJ2-7; 9 bases line up with TRBD1. The CDR3 is 15 residues long. Germline lookup yields CDR1 MNHNY and CDR2 SVGAGI (reference sequence). With 6 bases clipped from V and 4 bases from J, the junction kept 10 bases outside the gene matches. The CDR3 DNA reads as TGTGCCAGCAGAGATACACCGGGACAGGGTTACGAGCAGTACTTC. It is translated as CASRDTPGQGYEQYF.

This clone was counted only a few times. J is TRBJ2-1 and V is TRBV10-3; 14 bases match TRBD2. The CDR3 consists of 14 residues. J gave up 9 bases and V 7 bases, and 5 bases lay outside the gene matches. Germline CDR1 reads ENHRY; CDR2 reads SYGVKD. As DNA, the CDR3 is TGTGCCATCAAGGGACTAGCGGGAGATTCTGAGCAGTTCTTC. The encoded protein is CAIKGLAGDSEQFF.